This entry concerns a single T cell receptor beta chain. The antigen is unknown. This sample was included in a study of cytomegalovirus exposure and HLA in healthy donors. Overall study findings and caveats: Generally TCR sequences proved uncommon, though certain public TCRs appeared in numerous donors. Researchers catalogued about 150 TCR beta chains as cytomegalovirus-associated.

Here immunoSEQ multiplex PCR was the method, and the copy in TCRdb shows in-frame clones only, minus some. Here the sample spans about 140,000 clones, 85% to 90% being singletons. Sample: PBMCs. The source is a man aged 18 to 30 in good health and CMV-seronegative.

The CDR3 DNA sequence: TGTGCCAGCAGCCCCGACAGGGGGCGAGAGCAGTACTTC. It codes for CASSPDRGREQYF. V is TRBV5-6 and J is TRBJ2-7; 10 nucleotides align to TRBD1. In germline, CDR1 is SGHDT, CDR2 YYEEEE. The CDR3 extends over 13 amino acids. The V gene end was trimmed by 4 bases and the J gene end by 7 bases; junction bases not matched to a gene: 5.